This entry features one T cell receptor beta chain sequence. Germline-derived CDR1 and CDR2 are SEHNR and FQNEAQ (reference sequence). The ends were cut back, 5 bases at V and 0 bases at J, with 14 bases in the middle. The CDR3 contains 16 residues. Data came from immunoSEQ multiplex PCR; TCRdb stores just in-frame clones and leaves some out. The table has about 230,000 clones, around 90% seen once. This sample was taken from a study of blood T cell repertoires in COVID-19. Sequenced sample: PBMCs or T cells enriched from blood (not recorded which). J is TRBJ1-5 and V is TRBV7-9, with D possibly being TRBD1 (5 bases). This TCR was recovered from a man under 40 who had recovered from COVID-19. The DNA for the CDR3 is TGTGCCAGCAGCGCGGCCAGGGCCGATAGCAATCAGCCCCAGCATTTT. Protein product: CASSAARADSNQPQHF.